This T cell receptor beta chain appears in the sequencing data of a study of cytomegalovirus exposure and HLA in healthy donors. The PCR ran on 60 Vbeta and 13 Jbeta primers. Data came from immunoSEQ multiplex PCR; TCRdb stores just in-frame clones and leaves some out. The sample shows 150,000 or so clones, 70% to 80% of them seen only once. Study outcomes and limitations: The classifier was said to identify cytomegalovirus status with high specificity and sensitivity. Immune exposure information available was restricted to CMV serostatus. Donors were assumed by presence/absence analyses to have roughly uniform sequencing depth. Listed as cytomegalovirus-associated were around 160 TCR beta chains.

The CDR3 sequence is 14 residues long. The germline V gene has CDR1 SGHRS and CDR2 YFSETQ. V was trimmed by 4 bases and J by 5 bases, leaving 13 bases between them. Regarding this clone: No antigen is known for it.

The chain joins TRBV5-1 to TRBJ2-1; TRBD1 might be the D (6 bases). The clonotype comes from a man aged 30 to 39 in good health and CMV-seronegative. Sequenced material: PBMCs. CDR3 region: CASSVQGWDNEQFF. In nucleotides, the CDR3 is TGCGCCAGCAGCGTACAGGGTTGGGACAATGAGCAGTTCTTC.